Following are 8 T cell receptor beta chains from one sample sequenced in a study of T cells after yellow fever vaccination (dated by TCRdb to the late 2010s). Library prep was done by 5' RACE. Sequencing took place on an Illumina NovaSeq 6000. TCRdb trimmed public reads at Q25 via fastp, called clones via MiXCR and kept in-frame beta chains. A single entry per CDR3 protein holds the most common genes and DNA from its merged rows. Recorded for this sample are about 120,000 distinct CDR3 sequences; approximately 8.4% of them occurred a single time. The ten largest clonotypes hold 40% of the sample. The sample's treatment or condition label, in plain terms: live attenuated yellow fever vaccine strain. Sequences were derived from CD8+ T cells sorted from PBMCs, sampled on the day of the yellow fever booster vaccination. These receptors all stem from a man between 18 and 29 years old who received the YFV17D yellow fever vaccine.

The table lists this clonotype with a few counts. The chain joins TRBV7-3 to TRBJ2-1; 9 bases are a match to TRBD2. Per germline, CDR1 SGHTA and CDR2 FQGTGA. The CDR3 contains 15 residues. With 4 bases clipped from V and 2 bases from J, the junction kept 3 bases outside the gene matches. CDR3 sequence: CASSSAGGAYNEQFF. The CDR3 nucleotides are TGTGCCAGCAGCTCCGCGGGGGGGGCCTACAATGAGCAGTTCTTC.

This sequence joins TRBV13 and TRBJ2-2; either TRBD1 or TRBD2 may supply D (5 bases each). V lost 3 bases to trimming and J lost 6 bases, with 11 bases between them. This CDR3 contains 14 residues. Germline V lookup: CDR1 PRHDT, CDR2 FYEKMQ (reference sequence). CDR3 residues: CASSLGVSSGELFF. The CDR3 DNA reads TGTGCCAGCAGCTTGGGGGTGTCCTCCGGGGAGCTGTTTTTT.

This clonotype was recorded at least ten times. V and J are TRBV4-1 and TRBJ1-5; no clear D. Germline V gene data show CDR1 as MGHRA and CDR2 as YSYEKL. V shed 4 bases and J shed 3 bases, with 7 bases lying between them. CDR3 length: 13 residues. The CDR3 spells CASSRRDNQPQHF. CDR3 nucleotides: TGCGCCAGCAGCCGAAGGGACAATCAGCCCCAGCATTTT.

This rearrangement joins TRBV9 to TRBJ1-2; 9 bases agree with TRBD1. Germline values: CDR1 SGDLS, CDR2 YYNGEE. The CDR3 length is 12 residues. V dropped 7 bases and J dropped 8; count of bases not matched to a gene: 6. CDR3 sequence: CASLGTGKGYTF. The CDR3 DNA reads as TGTGCCAGCCTCGGGACAGGGAAGGGCTACACCTTC.

This clonotype was observed a handful of times. The chain combines TRBV7-9 with TRBJ2-3, with D possibly TRBD1 on 6 matching bases. The CDR3 runs to 14 residues. With 6 bases removed from V and 2 bases from J, the gap between germline ends came to 12 bases. CDR1 is SEHNR and CDR2 is FQNEAQ in the germline V gene (reference sequence). This chain's CDR3 is CASRAGTNTDTQYF. The CDR3 coding sequence is TGTGCCAGCAGAGCCGGGACAAACACAGATACGCAGTATTTT.

V and J are TRBV27 and TRBJ1-5, with a tentative D call TRBD1 (6 bases). The germline V gene has CDR1 MNHEY and CDR2 SMNVEV (reference sequence). V was cut by 2 bases and J by 4 bases, with 12 bases left in between. The CDR3 spans 15 residues. The CDR3 DNA reads as TGTGCCAGCAGTTTAGCCGGGACATTTAATCAGCCCCAGCATTTT. Protein sequence: CASSLAGTFNQPQHF.

This clonotype turned up a few times. This rearrangement joins TRBV4-1 to TRBJ1-5; D unclear. There are 13 residues in the CDR3. The germline V gene has CDR1 MGHRA and CDR2 YSYEKL. V was pared by 4 bases and J by 4 bases, with 8 bases between. In DNA, the CDR3 is TGCGCCAGCAGCCGAGAAGGGAATCAGCCCCAGCATTTT. It specifies CASSREGNQPQHF.

This chain links TRBV13 with TRBJ1-3; D call uncertain. Between the trimmed V and J ends, which lost 1 base and 0 bases, there was a span of 7 bases. CDR3 length: 15 residues. Germline V gene lookup returns CDR1 PRHDT and CDR2 FYEKMQ (reference sequence). The CDR3 here is CASSLERSSGNTIYF. The CDR3 DNA sequence: TGTGCCAGCAGCTTAGAACGGAGCTCTGGAAACACCATATATTTT.